This record looks at one T cell receptor (beta chain) sequence and its context. Authors' methods: By means of reference gene primer amplification, nucleated cell counts were estimated. The data were produced by immunoSEQ multiplex PCR, yet TCRdb's version contains in-frame clones alone and is incomplete. That table supplies the V and J calls and clone size; D and trimming were determined from the DNA. Counted here are approximately 54,000 clones, 65% to 90% occurring once; the ten biggest clones make up roughly 8.2%. This sample is part of a study of blood T cell repertoires in COVID-19. Trimming removed 0 bases from V and 7 bases from J; junction bases left unmatched: 1. This CDR3 spans 14 amino acids. Germline CDR1 is SGHNT and CDR2 is YYREEE (reference sequence).

The source material was peripheral blood. The sequence derives from a human donor in a cohort sampled during active COVID-19. The chain employs TRBV5-4 and TRBJ2-4, with 10 bases fitting TRBD1. As DNA, the CDR3 is TGTGCCAGCAGCTTGGCGGGACAGGGGAACATTCAGTACTTC. As protein: CASSLAGQGNIQYF.